A single sample gave rise to the 14 T cell receptor beta chains below, sequenced in a study of T cells in Graves' hyperthyroidism and ophthalmopathy. Amplification of TCR beta CDR3 regions used RNA as the template. When the TCR CDR3 underwent first-round RT-PCR, the HTBI primer set was used. Each CDR3 protein is one row after TCRdb ran MiXCR on the multiplex PCR reads. Here the sample spans 500,000 to 550,000 distinct CDR3 sequences, less than 25% being singletons. Sequenced: blood. These receptor sequences come from a man between 18 and 29 years old with Graves' hyperthyroidism.

This clonotype has ten or more counts. The V gene is TRBV20-1, the J gene TRBJ1-2, with TRBD1 matching over 11 bases. Germline trimming cut 6 bases from V and 4 bases from J; bases unmatched to any gene: 10. In germline, CDR1 is DFQATT, CDR2 SNEGSKA (reference sequence). CDR3 size: 15 residues. The CDR3: CSAKTGTGGGYGYTF. The DNA of the CDR3 is TGCAGTGCCAAAACCGGGACAGGGGGGGGCTATGGCTACACCTTC.

Many counts were recorded for this clonotype. V is TRBV6-1 and J is TRBJ2-5, with D uncertain. CDR3 length: 14 amino acids. Germline CDR1 and CDR2: MNHNS and SASEGT. With 6 bases removed from V and 1 base from J, the gap between germline ends came to 12 bases. DNA for the CDR3: TGTGCCAGCAGAGTCCTGTTTGGCCAAGAGACCCAGTACTTC. Its translation: CASRVLFGQETQYF.

This clonotype has ten or more counts. The chain couples TRBV25-1 to TRBJ1-2, with D hard to call. The V end was cut by 1 base, the J end by 6 bases, with 12 bases between. Looked up from germline, CDR1 is MGHDK and CDR2 is SYGVNS. The CDR3 consists of 14 residues. The CDR3 sequence: CASSESFLPDGYTF. The DNA of the CDR3 is TGTGCCAGCAGTGAATCCTTCCTCCCCGATGGCTACACCTTC.

This clonotype was seen ten or more times. The chain links TRBV19 to TRBJ2-7; 8 bases match TRBD2. CDR1 and CDR2 (germline): LNHDA, SQIVND (reference sequence). Trimming removed 9 bases from V and 7 bases from J; junction bases left unmatched: 14. The CDR3 is made up of 14 amino acids. CDR3: CASGPGGAPREQYF. CDR3 sequence (DNA): TGTGCCAGCGGGCCGGGGGGGGCGCCGAGGGAGCAGTACTTC.

This clonotype was detected a few times. V gene TRBV30 combines with J gene TRBJ2-5, with 7 bases aligning to TRBD1. The CDR3 sequence is 14 residues long. Germline CDR1 is GTSNPN and CDR2 is SVGIG (reference sequence). V lost 0 bases to trimming and J lost 3 bases; unmatched junction nucleotides: 4. CDR3 nucleotide sequence: TGTGCCTGGAGTGTACGTGACAGGGAAGAGACCCAGTACTTC. It encodes CAWSVRDREETQYF. The full variable domain, its missing parts supplied by reference TRBV30 and TRBJ2-5, is SQTIHQWPATLVQPVGSPLSLECTVEGTSNPNLYWYRQAAGRGLQLLFYSVGIGQISSEVPQNLSASRPQDRQFILSSKKLLLSDSGFYLCAWSVRDREETQYFGPGTRLLVL.

The gene calls are TRBV5-5 and TRBJ2-7; D is undetermined. Per germline, CDR1 SGHKS and CDR2 YYEKEE (reference sequence). The V end lost 4 bases, the J end lost 9 bases, and 14 bases lay between the germline ends. The CDR3 has 12 amino acids. CDR3 sequence: CASSPDPTAQYF. As DNA, the CDR3 is TGTGCCAGCAGCCCCGATCCGACCGCGCAGTACTTC.

The genes are TRBV27 and TRBJ2-7; D gene unclear. The CDR3 sequence is 16 residues long. Germline CDR1 is MNHEY and CDR2 is SMNVEV (reference sequence). Trimming pared 4 bases from V and 5 bases from J, leaving 21 bases between. DNA for the CDR3: TGTGCCAGCAGTTGGGCTTCACCGACCGTCGGAAACGAGCAGTACTTC. Protein: CASSWASPTVGNEQYF.

Note on this clonotype: One end of the junction varies from germline; a read error may be responsible. V usage is TRBV20-1 and J usage is TRBJ1-1, with no clear D. Looked up from germline, CDR1 is DFQATT and CDR2 is SNEGSKA (reference sequence). This CDR3 region has 13 residues. The CDR3 DNA reads TGCAGCGCTAGAATAGACTGGAACACTGAAGCTTTCTTT. Protein sequence: CSARIDWNTEAFF.

This clonotype was detected ten times or more. The chain joins TRBV25-1 to TRBJ1-1; no reliable D call. Trimming shortened V by 4 bases and J by 8 bases, and 14 bases separated the two germline ends. There are 13 residues in the CDR3. The germline CDR1 and CDR2 sequences are MGHDK and SYGVNS. CDR3 region: CASSAAAHSEAFF. CDR3 DNA sequence: TGTGCCAGCAGTGCGGCAGCACATTCGGAAGCTTTCTTT.

The sample holds a few counts of this clonotype. The chain combines TRBV4-1 with TRBJ2-4; TRBD1 agrees at 10 bases. This CDR3 has 15 residues. Per germline, CDR1 MGHRA and CDR2 YSYEKL. V lost 1 base, J lost 8 bases, and 5 bases stayed unmatched. The CDR3, as DNA: TGCGCCAGCAGCCAAGGACAGGGGGCTCCCGACATTCAGTACTTC. This codes for CASSQGQGAPDIQYF.

This clonotype was observed a few times. This chain uses TRBV2 with TRBJ1-5, with D possibly being TRBD1 (5 bases). There are 14 residues in the CDR3. Trimming took 5 bases from V and 5 from J, leaving 13 bases between them. Germline values: CDR1 SNHLY, CDR2 FYNNEI. The CDR3: CASSTRQSYQPQHF. The CDR3 nucleotides are TGTGCCAGCAGTACCAGACAGAGCTATCAGCCCCAGCATTTT.

The table lists this clonotype with many counts. The V gene is TRBV12-3 or TRBV12-4, the J gene TRBJ1-1, with TRBD1 identical over 7 bases. The CDR3 contains 14 residues. Losses at the gene ends were 6 bases for V and 1 base for J; bases not matched to a gene: 5. This CDR3 is CASRYTGENTEAFF. The CDR3 DNA is TGTGCCAGCAGATATACAGGGGAGAACACTGAAGCTTTCTTT.

CDR3: CASSSGLAGGPLEQYF. For the CDR3, the DNA is TGTGCCAGCAGTTCAGGACTAGCGGGAGGGCCCCTCGAGCAGTACTTC. This chain uses TRBV28 with TRBJ2-7; 15 bases match TRBD2. Germline lookup yields CDR1 MDHEN and CDR2 SYDVKM. After removal of 4 bases from V and 6 bases from J, the junction contained 7 bases not matched to a gene. The CDR3 totals 16 residues.

This clonotype turned up a few times. V is TRBV12-3 or TRBV12-4 and J is TRBJ1-2; 7 nucleotides line up with TRBD1. The junction had 13 bases not matched to a gene; V was cut back by 7 bases and J by 8 bases. CDR3 length: 14 amino acids. The CDR3 sequence: CASTPDRDRFGYTF. CDR3 nucleotide sequence: TGTGCCAGCACCCCTGACAGGGACCGCTTCGGCTACACCTTC.